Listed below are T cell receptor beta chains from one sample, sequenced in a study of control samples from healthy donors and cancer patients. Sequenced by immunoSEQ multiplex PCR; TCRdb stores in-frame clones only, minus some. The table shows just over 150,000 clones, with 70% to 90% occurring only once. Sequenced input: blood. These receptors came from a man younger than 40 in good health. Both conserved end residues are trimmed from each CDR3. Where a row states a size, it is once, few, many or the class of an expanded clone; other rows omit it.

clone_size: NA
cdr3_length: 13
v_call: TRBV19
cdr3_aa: ASRGVGLGAGELF

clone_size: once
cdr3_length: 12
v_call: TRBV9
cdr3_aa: ASSVSGSTDTQY

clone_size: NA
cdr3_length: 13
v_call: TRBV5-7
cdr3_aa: ASSLGSGTKETQY

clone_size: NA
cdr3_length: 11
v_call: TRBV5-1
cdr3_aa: ASSLGSLSGYT

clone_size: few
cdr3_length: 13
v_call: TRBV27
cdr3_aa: ASSSSGGSGNTIY

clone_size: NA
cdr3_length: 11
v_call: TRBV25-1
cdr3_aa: ASMGLNTGELF

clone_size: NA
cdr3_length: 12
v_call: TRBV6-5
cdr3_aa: ASSYTPKDSPLH

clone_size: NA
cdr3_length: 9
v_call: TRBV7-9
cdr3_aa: ASSLTTGAF

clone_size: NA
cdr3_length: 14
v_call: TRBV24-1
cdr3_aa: ATSEGGQGASDTQY

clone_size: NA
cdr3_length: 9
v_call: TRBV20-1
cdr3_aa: SAFTGYEQF

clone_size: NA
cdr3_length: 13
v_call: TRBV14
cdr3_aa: ASSQRGGGGDTQY

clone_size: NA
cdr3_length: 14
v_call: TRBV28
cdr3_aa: ASTSPWGVSNQPQH

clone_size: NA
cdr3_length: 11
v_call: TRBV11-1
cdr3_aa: ASSPEDRNEQY

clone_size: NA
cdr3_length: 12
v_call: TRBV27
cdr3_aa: ASTIRGSTDTQY

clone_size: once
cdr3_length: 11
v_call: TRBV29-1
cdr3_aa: TIMTGYNSPLH

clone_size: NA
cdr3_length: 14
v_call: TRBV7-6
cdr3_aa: ASSLGRVSSYNEQF

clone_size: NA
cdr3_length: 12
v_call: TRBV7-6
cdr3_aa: ASSLADKRSPLH

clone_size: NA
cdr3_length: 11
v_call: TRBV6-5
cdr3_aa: ASSRPYNSPLH

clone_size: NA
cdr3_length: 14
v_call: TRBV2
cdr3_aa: ASSASTGKISSPLH

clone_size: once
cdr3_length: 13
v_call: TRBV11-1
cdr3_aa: ASSDPGQGPHQQY

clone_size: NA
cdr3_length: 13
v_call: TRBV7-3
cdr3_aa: ASSFRQGDTGELF

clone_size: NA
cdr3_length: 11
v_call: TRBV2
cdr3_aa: ASRRTGPSEQY

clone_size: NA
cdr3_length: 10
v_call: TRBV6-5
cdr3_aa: ASSYRNEGAF

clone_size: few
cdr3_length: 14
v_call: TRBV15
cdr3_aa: ATSRDGRGAGDEQF

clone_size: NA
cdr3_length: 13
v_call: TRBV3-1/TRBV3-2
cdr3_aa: ASGGLAGGSAEQF

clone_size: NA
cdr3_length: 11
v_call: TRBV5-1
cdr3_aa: ASSQGAGDGYT

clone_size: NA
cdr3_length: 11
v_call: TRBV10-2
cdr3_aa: ASKWGGEGTQY

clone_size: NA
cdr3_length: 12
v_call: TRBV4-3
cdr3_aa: ASSQEFSADTQY

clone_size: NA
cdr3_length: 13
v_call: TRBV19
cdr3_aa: ASKRGQGATGELF

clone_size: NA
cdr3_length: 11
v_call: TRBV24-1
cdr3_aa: ATSSTSGNTIY

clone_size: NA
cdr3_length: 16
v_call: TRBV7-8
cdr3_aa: ASSSSRGGGGAAPEQF

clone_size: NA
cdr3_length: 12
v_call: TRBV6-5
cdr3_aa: ASTPEPYQETQY

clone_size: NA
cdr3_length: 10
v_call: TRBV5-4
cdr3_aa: ASSLDRTEAF

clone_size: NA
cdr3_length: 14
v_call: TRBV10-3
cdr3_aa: AISPPDRGRGNTIY

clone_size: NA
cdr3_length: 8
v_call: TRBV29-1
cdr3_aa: SVQGAEAF

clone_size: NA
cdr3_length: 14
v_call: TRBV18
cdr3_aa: ASQRSSPEANTEAF

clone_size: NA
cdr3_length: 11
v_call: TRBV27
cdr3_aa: AVREDLTDTQY

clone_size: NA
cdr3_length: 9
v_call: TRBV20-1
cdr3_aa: SAMANYGYT

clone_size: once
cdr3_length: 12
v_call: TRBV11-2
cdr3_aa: ASSRNHRTDTQY

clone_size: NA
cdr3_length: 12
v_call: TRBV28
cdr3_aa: ASSLGGKEEKLF

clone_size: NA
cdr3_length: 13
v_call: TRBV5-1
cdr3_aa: ASRSEQGPNYGYT

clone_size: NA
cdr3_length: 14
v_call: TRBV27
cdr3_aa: ASSLSGTTLLYEQY

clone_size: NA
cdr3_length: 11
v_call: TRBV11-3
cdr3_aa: ASSLSENTEAF

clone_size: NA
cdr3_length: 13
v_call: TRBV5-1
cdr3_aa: ASSLEGSIPYEQY

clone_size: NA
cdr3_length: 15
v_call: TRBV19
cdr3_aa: ASSPSGTLSRPYGYT

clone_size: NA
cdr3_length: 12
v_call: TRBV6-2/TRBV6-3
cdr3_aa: ASSWQGIGYEQY

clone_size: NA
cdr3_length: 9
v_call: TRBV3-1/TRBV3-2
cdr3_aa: ASSLQETQY

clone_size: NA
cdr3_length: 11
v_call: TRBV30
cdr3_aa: ASKRTSHYEQY

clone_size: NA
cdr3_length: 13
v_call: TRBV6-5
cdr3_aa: ASSTLISTNEKLF

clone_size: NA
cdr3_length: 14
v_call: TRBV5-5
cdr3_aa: ASSLEGPVVPDTQY

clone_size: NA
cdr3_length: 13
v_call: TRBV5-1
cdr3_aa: ASSLDIQGGTEAF

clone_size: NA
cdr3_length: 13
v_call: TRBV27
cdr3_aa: ASSPRTGSNEKLF

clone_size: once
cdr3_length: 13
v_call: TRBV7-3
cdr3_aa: ASSLDGGTYNEQF

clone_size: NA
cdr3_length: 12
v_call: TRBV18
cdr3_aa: ASSPGGNLYEQY